This TCR beta chain was identified in a study of neurological immune-mediated disorders. PBMCs numbering 2 million and stored at -80 C yielded the unsorted libraries. The sample holds many counts of this clonotype. No antigen is known for it. TCRdb redid the calling of the 5' RACE reads with MiXCR, one entry per CDR3 protein. The sample shows 40,000 to 50,000 distinct CDR3 sequences, around 10% of them seen only once. Findings and limits, study-wide: There were no CDR3 amino acid sequences shared by expanded clones across subjects, a result suggesting private repertoires in all groups. The highest TCR clonal expansion occurred in HTLV-1-associated myelopathy; multiple sclerosis fell below healthy controls.

The CDR3 has 13 residues. Trimming removed 6 bases from V and 7 bases from J; junction bases left unmatched: 5. The source material was PBMCs. The receptor was isolated from a woman in her thirties or forties with HTLV-1-associated myelopathy (HAM/TSP). The chain joins TRBV12-3 or TRBV12-4 to TRBJ1-2; 10 positions match TRBD1. CDR3 in DNA: TGTGCCAGCAGGACAGGGGGCGAGGGTGGCTACACCTTC. Its protein product is CASRTGGEGGYTF.